This T cell receptor (beta chain) stems from a study of T cells in Graves' hyperthyroidism and ophthalmopathy. With V trimmed by 4 bases and J by 6 bases, 2 bases remained unmatched. Germline V gene sequence: CDR1 SNHLY, CDR2 FYNNEI. The CDR3 extends over 14 amino acids. The sample holds a few counts of this clonotype. The antigen is not known. Amplified TCR beta CDR3 regions came from RNA transcripts. TCR CDR3 regions were first amplified by RT-PCR with HTBI primers. TCRdb re-called the multiplex PCR reads with MiXCR, one entry per CDR3 protein. This repertoire shows hundreds of thousands of distinct CDR3 sequences, roughly a sixth found once; its top ten account for about 3.5%. Study-wide results and caveats: Model output signaled ophthalmopathy a median approximately 6.2 months ahead of onset.

Patients with ophthalmopathy all had a Clinical Activity Score of at least 3, a NOSPECS grade of at least 4 and duration under 3 months. Criteria for exclusion of patients were uncontrolled infection, other autoimmune disease, pregnancy or lactation. Fresh 10 ml peripheral blood yielded PBMCs. Sequencing was carried out using blood. The receptor comes from a woman aged 40 to 50 with Graves' ophthalmopathy. The V call is TRBV2, the J call TRBJ2-1; 11 bases map to TRBD2. CDR3 nucleotide sequence: TGTGCCAGCAGTGCACTAGCGGGAGCCAATGAGCAGTTCTTC. This codes for CASSALAGANEQFF.